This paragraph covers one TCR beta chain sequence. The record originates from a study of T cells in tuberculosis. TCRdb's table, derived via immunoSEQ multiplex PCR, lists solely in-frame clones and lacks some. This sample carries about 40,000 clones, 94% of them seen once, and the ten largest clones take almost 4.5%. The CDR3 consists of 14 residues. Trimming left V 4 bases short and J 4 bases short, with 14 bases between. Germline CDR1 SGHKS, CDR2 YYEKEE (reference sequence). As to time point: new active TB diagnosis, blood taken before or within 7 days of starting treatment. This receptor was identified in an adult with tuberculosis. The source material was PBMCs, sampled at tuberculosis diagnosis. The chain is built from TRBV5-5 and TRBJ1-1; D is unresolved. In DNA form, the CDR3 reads TGTGCCAGCAGCGGCGTCCCGGCGGCCACTGAAGCTTTCTTT. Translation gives CASSGVPAATEAFF.